These 22 T cell receptor beta chains came from one sample sequenced in a study of low-dose radiotherapy and immunotherapy resistance in tumors. As for time point: after trial treatment. Treatment described: LDRT plus nivolumab, ipilimumab, low-dose cyclophosphamide and aspirin (RACIN trial). Primers targeting TRAV and TRBV primed first-strand cDNA, covering alpha and beta chains. TCR amplification ran roughly 20 PCR cycles using constant-region and V-primer adapter primers. Via MiXCR, TCRdb re-called the reads, giving one row per CDR3 protein. The top ten hold around a tenth of the sample, which has tens of thousands of distinct CDR3 sequences, 25% to 30% seen once. The source was PBMCs, collected after low-dose radiotherapy plus immunotherapy. These receptors were collected from a male donor with prostate cancer.

The sample holds many counts of this clonotype. V and J are TRBV12-3 or TRBV12-4 and TRBJ2-3, with TRBD2 as a possible D gene (6 bases). Between the trimmed V and J ends, which lost 1 base and 7 bases, there was a span of 12 bases. The CDR3 has 14 amino acids. Written as DNA, the CDR3 is TGTGCCAGCAGTTTAGTTCGGGGGAGGTATACGCAGTATTTT. Its translation is CASSLVRGRYTQYF.

Ten or more counts support this clonotype. This rearrangement joins TRBV7-3 to TRBJ2-2, with a weak D call TRBD2 (6 bases). Trimming took 2 bases from V and 6 from J, leaving 7 bases between them. The CDR3 runs to 13 residues. Germline V gives CDR1 SGHTA, CDR2 FQGTGA. Here the CDR3 DNA reads TGTGCCAGCAGCTTATGGGAGGCCGGGGAGCTGTTTTTT. It is translated as CASSLWEAGELFF.

The sample holds many counts of this clonotype. DNA for the CDR3: TGTGCCAGCAGTGGCGAGACGGCGAGCTCTGGAAACACCATATATTTT. This encodes CASSGETASSGNTIYF. J is TRBJ1-3 and V is TRBV2, with D uncertain. With 4 bases removed from V and 0 bases from J, the gap between germline ends came to 13 bases. The CDR3 runs to 16 residues. In germline, CDR1 is SNHLY, CDR2 FYNNEI.

This clonotype occurred many times. The J gene is TRBJ2-4, the V gene TRBV5-4; TRBD2 might be the D (5 bases). Germline CDR1 reads SGHNT; CDR2 reads YYREEE (reference sequence). The germline V and J ends were trimmed by 4 bases and 2 bases, with 10 bases remaining between them. The CDR3 spans 14 residues. The CDR3 here is CASSLGETKNIQYF. The CDR3 region has the DNA TGTGCCAGCAGCCTTGGGGAGACCAAAAACATTCAGTACTTC.

This chain uses TRBV2 with TRBJ2-1; D is ambiguous. Germline lookup yields CDR1 SNHLY and CDR2 FYNNEI. The CDR3 consists of 12 residues. V dropped 2 bases and J dropped 10 bases, with 9 bases sitting between them. CDR3 protein: CASSESGSEQFF. CDR3 nucleotide sequence: TGTGCCAGCAGTGAATCGGGTAGCGAGCAGTTCTTC.

In its sample, this clonotype was seen many times. CDR3 DNA: TGTGCCAGCAGTGGGCAGACCTACGAGCAGTACTTC. Encoded protein: CASSGQTYEQYF. The chain is built from TRBV27 and TRBJ2-7, with unresolved D. The CDR3 is 12 residues long. Per the germline V gene, CDR1 is MNHEY and CDR2 is SMNVEV (reference sequence). The V and J ends lost 5 bases and 2 bases respectively, with 7 bases between them.

In its sample, this clonotype was seen a few times. V is TRBV5-1 and J is TRBJ2-1; 8 bases align to TRBD2. Germline V gene sequence: CDR1 SGHRS, CDR2 YFSETQ. The CDR3 covers 16 residues. V shed 0 bases, J shed 6 bases, and the junction held 8 bases outside the gene matches. CDR3 nucleotides: TGCGCCAGCAGCTTGGACGGACAGCGGGGGTTCAATGAGCAGTTCTTC. Protein: CASSLDGQRGFNEQFF. Complete variable domain (other parts from reference TRBV5-1 and TRBJ2-1): KAGVTQTPRYLIKTRGQQVTLSCSPISGHRSVSWYQQTPGQGLQFLFEYFSETQRNKGNFPGRFSGRQFSNSRSEMNVSTLELGDSALYLCASSLDGQRGFNEQFFGPGTRLTVL.

This clonotype was seen a handful of times. The chain links TRBV28 to TRBJ1-4; D is unresolved. CDR1 MDHEN and CDR2 SYDVKM come from the germline V gene. The CDR3 consists of 13 residues. Trimming left V 5 bases short and J 10 bases short, with 14 bases between. In DNA form, the CDR3 reads TGTGCCAGCAGTACCCGGGCCCCAGGAAAACTGTTTTTT. This sequence encodes CASSTRAPGKLFF.

Ten or more counts support this clonotype. V gene TRBV6-6 combines with J gene TRBJ2-5; a possible D gene is TRBD1 (5 bases). Germline CDR1 is MNHNY and CDR2 is SVGAGI (reference sequence). The CDR3 covers 15 residues. V shed 7 bases and J shed 4 bases, with 19 bases lying between them. The CDR3 reads CASTRPGGQGETQYF. CDR3 DNA sequence: TGTGCCAGCACCCGACCGGGCGGCCAGGGAGAGACCCAGTACTTC.

This clonotype was found many times. The chain joins TRBV29-1 to TRBJ2-5; weak D call: TRBD2 (6 bases). This CDR3 is built from 15 residues. CDR1 and CDR2 (germline): SQVTM, ANQGSEA. V lost 0 bases, J lost 5 bases, and 16 bases lay in between. The CDR3 bases are TGCAGCGTTGAAGAGGGGCAGGCGGGGCGCGAGACCCAGTACTTC. It specifies CSVEEGQAGRETQYF.

In its sample, this clonotype was seen a few times. A far larger clone is just one base off, so this is likely a read error. The gene calls are TRBV6-1 and TRBJ2-7; TRBD2 matches 10 bases. V dropped 6 bases and J dropped 7; count of bases not matched to a gene: 15. CDR1 is MNHNS, CDR2 SASEGT, per germline. The CDR3 is 16 residues long. The CDR3 nucleotides are TGTGCCAGCAGGATAAGCGGGAGGGGTCGTTACAATGAGCAGTACTTC. Translated, it gives CASRISGRGRYNEQYF.

The V call is TRBV19, the J call TRBJ2-1; TRBD2 might be the D (7 bases). This CDR3 spans 15 amino acids. V dropped 1 base and J dropped 9 bases, with 16 bases sitting between them. Per germline, CDR1 LNHDA and CDR2 SQIVND (reference sequence). The CDR3 DNA sequence: TGTGCCAGTAGTATAGCCTTGATGGGGGGGGCTGAGCAGTTCTTC. This translates into CASSIALMGGAEQFF.

There are many counts of this clonotype. The genes are TRBV2 and TRBJ2-7, with D tentatively TRBD1 (5 bases). The CDR3 totals 12 residues. Between the trimmed V and J ends, which lost 6 bases and 2 bases, there was a span of 8 bases. Germline lookup yields CDR1 SNHLY and CDR2 FYNNEI. The CDR3 spells CASSRAPYEQYF. The CDR3 region has the DNA TGTGCCAGCAGCAGGGCGCCCTACGAGCAGTACTTC. Full variable domain (rest looked up from reference TRBV2 and TRBJ2-7): EPEVTQTPSHQVTQMGQEVILRCVPISNHLYFYWYRQILGQKVEFLVSFYNNEISEKSEIFDDQFSVERPDGSNFTLKIRSTKLEDSAMYFCASSRAPYEQYFGPGTRLTVT.

As for this clonotype: A read error is the likely source, as a far larger clone sits one nucleotide away. The rearrangement links TRBV5-8 to TRBJ1-2; D is ambiguous. This CDR3 has 15 residues. Per germline, CDR1 SGHTS and CDR2 YDEGEE. CDR3 residues: CASSFTWRSAYGYTF. The CDR3, as DNA: TGCGCCAGCAGCTTTACTTGGCGGAGTGCCTATGGCTACACCTTC.

This clonotype has at least ten counts. The chain combines TRBV29-1 with TRBJ1-1; no clear D gene. Per the germline V gene, CDR1 is SQVTM and CDR2 is ANQGSEA. CDR3 length: 13 residues. The V and J ends lost 6 bases and 5 bases respectively, with 16 bases between them. The CDR3 coding sequence is TGCAGCGTCGGAAGGACGGCCGGAACTGAAGCTTTCTTT. This encodes CSVGRTAGTEAFF.

This clonotype was seen a handful of times. The chain couples TRBV5-1 to TRBJ2-1, with TRBD1 matching 8 bases. V lost 0 bases to trimming and J lost 5 bases; unmatched junction nucleotides: 1. The CDR3 is made up of 14 amino acids. The germline gives CDR1 SGHRS, CDR2 YFSETQ. CDR3 sequence: CASSLEQGDNEQFF. The CDR3 DNA reads as TGCGCCAGCAGCTTGGAACAGGGGGACAATGAGCAGTTCTTC.

This clonotype is labeled medium-sized. The J gene is TRBJ2-7, the V gene TRBV28, with D unclear. From germline, CDR1 is MDHEN and CDR2 SYDVKM. V was pared by 6 bases and J by 6 bases, with 12 bases between. CDR3 length equals 12 residues. The CDR3 loop reads CASSPKTFEQYF. The CDR3 DNA reads as TGTGCCAGCAGCCCCAAGACATTCGAGCAGTACTTC. The full variable domain, completed using reference TRBV28 and TRBJ2-7, is DVKVTQSSRYLVKRTGEKVFLECVQDMDHENMFWYRQDPGLGLRLIYFSYDVKMKEKGDIPEGYSVSREKKERFSLILESASTNQTSMYLCASSPKTFEQYFGPGTRLTVT.

This clonotype was counted many times. The chain carries TRBV5-1 and TRBJ2-1; TRBD2 might be the D (6 bases). CDR3 size: 16 residues. Per the germline V gene, CDR1 is SGHRS and CDR2 is YFSETQ. Deletions cut 5 bases from V and 3 bases from J, with 18 bases between. Here the CDR3 reads CASRSALVTSYNEQFF. CDR3 sequence (DNA): TGCGCCAGCAGATCCGCCTTAGTGACTAGCTACAATGAGCAGTTCTTC.

This clonotype came up many times. The chain couples TRBV13 to TRBJ2-7, with 9 bases matching TRBD1. V lost 3 bases, J lost 2 bases, and 2 bases stayed unmatched. CDR3 length: 14 residues. Germline V CDR1 and CDR2: PRHDT, FYEKMQ (reference sequence). The CDR3 DNA reads as TGTGCCAGCAGCTTCCGGGACAGGGCCTACGAGCAGTACTTC. Amino acids: CASSFRDRAYEQYF.

This clonotype came up many times. The chain is built from TRBV5-1 and TRBJ2-3; D assignment may be TRBD1 or TRBD2 (5 bases each). The germline V gene has CDR1 SGHRS and CDR2 YFSETQ. The CDR3 is 15 amino acids. Trimming pared 2 bases from V and 4 bases from J, leaving 14 bases between. CDR3 DNA sequence: TGCGCCAGCAGCTTAAATGGGGGTCCCGCAGATACGCAGTATTTT. The encoded protein is CASSLNGGPADTQYF.

This clonotype was seen ten or more times. The chain combines TRBV5-1 with TRBJ1-5; possible D gene TRBD1, 6 bases. The CDR3 consists of 15 residues. CDR1 SGHRS and CDR2 YFSETQ come from the germline V gene. The V gene lost 5 bases and the J gene lost 5 bases, with 17 bases spanning the gap. The CDR3 DNA reads as TGCGCCAGCAGAAGGGACACCGGGCTCGATCAGCCCCAGCATTTT. Translation gives CASRRDTGLDQPQHF.

This clonotype was observed at least ten times. V and J are TRBV12-3 or TRBV12-4 and TRBJ1-1; D ambiguous. V was pared by 5 bases and J by 4 bases, with 17 bases between. The length of the CDR3 is 15 residues. CDR3 sequence: CASSLMTPSGTEAFF. The CDR3 DNA is TGTGCCAGCAGTCTAATGACTCCCTCGGGCACTGAAGCTTTCTTT.